This TCR beta chain was retrieved from a study of radiation and T cells in renal cell carcinoma. Trimming shortened V by 2 bases and J by 5 bases, and 14 bases separated the two germline ends. Germline V CDR1 and CDR2: SGHNT, YYREEE (reference sequence). This CDR3 spans 15 amino acids. Sequencing used immunoSEQ multiplex PCR; TCRdb keeps in-frame clones, though not all of them. The sample lists about 26,000 clones, 81% seen once, with around 32% in the top ten. Time point specified: blood 2 weeks post-SBRT. Treatment denoted: 15 Gy SBRT to primary tumor, nephrectomy 4 weeks later. The material was blood, obtained from a patient whose treatment included radiotherapy and nephrectomy. This receptor was obtained from a man aged 55 to 69 with renal cell carcinoma. The gene calls are TRBV5-4 and TRBJ2-1; no definite D call. The CDR3 sequence: CASSLAQSINNEQFF. The CDR3 nucleotides read TGTGCCAGCAGCTTAGCACAGTCGATCAACAATGAGCAGTTCTTC.